The rows below give T cell receptor beta chains drawn from one sample of a study of spatial heterogeneity in lung cancer. TCRdb re-called the 5' RACE reads with MiXCR, one entry per CDR3 protein. The sample records 65,000 to 85,000 distinct CDR3 sequences, about 20% being singletons. The sequencing used PBMCs, collected at surgery. The receptors were sampled from a male donor with early-stage non-small cell lung cancer. The CDR3 runs from the conserved cysteine through the conserved F or W. A D gene is named only where the DNA matches it firmly. Clone size appears in some rows only: once, few, many, or a class for an expanded clone.

TRBV30	TRBJ2-3	-	TRBD2	CAWSVNSGGVTDTQYF	TGTGCCTGGAGTGTTAACAGCGGGGGGGTCACAGATACGCAGTATTTT
TRBV14	TRBJ1-6	-	-	CASSQGTENSPLHF	TGTGCCAGCAGCCAGGGGACGGAAAATTCACCCCTCCACTTT
TRBV7-2	TRBJ2-1	-	-	CASSPGGADNEQFF	TGTGCCAGCAGCCCAGGGGGGGCCGACAATGAGCAGTTCTTC
TRBV3-1	TRBJ1-3	-	-	CASSQVGRASGNTIYF	TGTGCCAGCAGCCAAGTCGGACGGGCCTCTGGAAACACCATATATTTT
TRBV11-3	TRBJ2-5	-	-	CASSLDLTGVVETQYF	TGTGCCAGCAGCTTAGACCTCACGGGGGTTGTGGAGACCCAGTACTTC
TRBV13	TRBJ2-4	few	-	CASSPTGSSAKNIQYF	TGTGCCAGCAGCCCCACAGGGTCCTCGGCCAAAAACATTCAGTACTTC
TRBV5-1	TRBJ1-1	-	-	CASSLSGPMNTEAFF	TGCGCCAGCAGCTTAAGTGGACCTATGAACACTGAAGCTTTCTTT
TRBV7-2	TRBJ1-1	few	-	CASSSQGRVGTEAFF	TGTGCCAGCAGCTCTCAGGGTAGGGTTGGCACTGAAGCTTTCTTT
TRBV7-2	TRBJ1-1	few	TRBD1	CASSPQGANTEAFF	TGTGCCAGCAGCCCACAGGGGGCGAACACTGAAGCTTTCTTT
TRBV7-2	TRBJ2-3	few	-	CASSLDRLGDTQYF	TGTGCCAGCAGCTTAGACAGGTTGGGGGATACGCAGTATTTT
TRBV4-3	TRBJ1-1	-	-	CASSPGAMNTEAFF	TGCGCCAGCAGTCCGGGGGCTATGAACACTGAAGCTTTCTTT
TRBV2	TRBJ2-1	-	-	CASSGDIRSFF	TGTGCCAGCAGTGGGGACATTCGGTCGTTCTTC
TRBV28	TRBJ1-5	-	-	CASSLSWVGQPQHF	TGTGCCAGCAGTTTATCTTGGGTAGGGCAGCCCCAGCATTTT
TRBV6-2/TRBV6-3	TRBJ2-3	once	TRBD2	CASSSSTSGSLADTQYF	TGTGCCAGCAGTTCCTCAACTAGCGGGAGTTTGGCAGATACGCAGTATTTT
TRBV9	TRBJ2-5	few	TRBD1	CASSATGQGAKETQYF	TGTGCCAGCAGCGCAACGGGACAGGGGGCAAAGGAGACCCAGTACTTC
TRBV28	TRBJ1-5	few	-	CASTKPLRQGGNQPQHF	TGTGCCAGCACGAAACCTCTCCGGCAGGGTGGCAATCAGCCCCAGCATTTT
TRBV19	TRBJ2-3	-	-	CASSARGGHTDTQYF	TGTGCCAGTAGTGCGAGGGGGGGGCACACAGATACGCAGTATTTT
TRBV28	TRBJ2-7	-	TRBD2	CASRSGGNEQYF	TGTGCCAGCAGGTCGGGAGGGAACGAGCAGTACTTC
TRBV7-9	TRBJ2-3	few	TRBD2	CASSPQWEGLATDTQYF	TGTGCCAGCAGCCCCCAATGGGAGGGGCTGGCAACTGATACGCAGTATTTT
TRBV5-1	TRBJ2-1	-	-	CASSLTASSYNEQFF	TGCGCCAGCAGCTTGACAGCCAGCTCCTACAATGAGCAGTTCTTC
TRBV4-2	TRBJ2-1	-	TRBD2	CASSSTSVGNNEQFF	TGTGCCAGCAGCTCGACTAGCGTTGGCAACAATGAGCAGTTCTTC
TRBV14	TRBJ1-1	many	-	CASSQGVLAEAFF	TGTGCCAGCAGCCAGGGGGTTCTGGCTGAAGCTTTCTTT
TRBV7-2	TRBJ1-5	-	TRBD1	CASSLAATGGQPQHF	TGTGCCAGCAGCTTAGCCGCGACAGGGGGCCAGCCCCAGCATTTT
TRBV28	TRBJ2-7	-	TRBD1	CAMGTGGADEQYF	TGTGCCATGGGGACAGGCGGTGCAGACGAGCAGTACTTC
TRBV27	TRBJ1-1	many	TRBD1	CASSFLTGRTEAFF	TGTGCCAGCAGTTTTCTGACAGGGCGGACTGAAGCTTTCTTT
TRBV28	TRBJ1-5	medium-sized	-	CASSPSTGGDQPQHF	TGTGCCAGCAGTCCAAGCACCGGGGGCGATCAGCCCCAGCATTTT
TRBV9	TRBJ2-5	many	-	CASSVDQETQYF	TGTGCCAGCAGCGTAGACCAAGAGACCCAGTACTTC
TRBV28	TRBJ2-2	few	-	CASSSTGVRAGELFF	TGTGCCAGCAGCTCCACGGGTGTCAGGGCCGGGGAGCTGTTTTTT
TRBV2	TRBJ1-6	many	-	CASSPFSPLHF	TGTGCCAGCAGTCCCTTTTCACCCCTCCACTTT
TRBV10-3	TRBJ2-3	many	TRBD1	CAISGDRDTDTQYF	TGTGCCATCAGTGGGGACAGGGACACAGATACGCAGTATTTT
TRBV7-9	TRBJ2-2	few	TRBD2	CASSSPGRRGGTPRVTIGELFF	TGTGCCAGCAGCTCGCCCGGCCGGCGCGGGGGGACCCCACGGGTCACCATCGGGGAGCTGTTTTTT
TRBV20-1	TRBJ1-1	-	-	CSARDFRRYHTEAFF	TGCAGTGCTAGAGATTTTAGACGATACCATACTGAAGCTTTCTTT
TRBV12-3/TRBV12-4	TRBJ2-7	few	-	CASSLARGEQYF	TGTGCCAGCAGTTTGGCCAGGGGCGAGCAGTACTTC
TRBV5-4	TRBJ2-7	-	TRBD1	CASSTGTGSYEQYF	TGTGCCAGCAGCACGGGGACAGGTTCCTACGAGCAGTACTTC
TRBV27	TRBJ2-1	many	-	CASSLSSWGRGEQFF	TGTGCCAGCAGTTTGTCTAGCTGGGGGCGAGGGGAGCAGTTCTTC
TRBV10-3	TRBJ2-3	-	TRBD2	CAISHSGGVDTQYF	TGTGCCATCAGTCACAGCGGGGGAGTAGATACGCAGTATTTT
TRBV5-6	TRBJ2-7	-	-	CASIDKGSYEQYF	TGTGCCAGCATCGATAAGGGCTCTTACGAGCAGTACTTC
TRBV10-3	TRBJ2-3	few	TRBD2	CAISESGGITDTQYF	TGTGCCATCAGTGAGTCGGGGGGGATCACAGATACGCAGTATTTT
TRBV12-3/TRBV12-4	TRBJ2-2	-	-	CASSRSGAGELFF	TGTGCCAGCAGTCGATCCGGGGCCGGGGAGCTGTTTTTT
TRBV5-4	TRBJ2-1	few	TRBD2	CASSEGLARDEQFF	TGTGCCAGCAGCGAGGGACTAGCTAGGGATGAGCAGTTCTTC
TRBV11-2	TRBJ2-1	-	-	CASTLDSTSYNEQFF	TGTGCCAGCACCCTGGACTCCACTTCCTACAATGAGCAGTTCTTC
TRBV6-2/TRBV6-3	TRBJ1-5	-	TRBD1	CASSSSRTGGVIINQPQHF	TGTGCCAGCAGTTCTTCCCGGACAGGGGGCGTCATTATCAATCAGCCCCAGCATTTT
TRBV11-3	TRBJ2-1	many	-	CASRLTYNEQFF	TGTGCCAGCAGGTTAACATACAATGAGCAGTTCTTC
TRBV20-1	TRBJ1-1	many	-	CSARFGETNTEAFF	TGCAGTGCTAGGTTTGGGGAAACGAACACTGAAGCTTTCTTT